These T cell receptor beta chains were read from a single sample in a study of shared clonotypes between healthy human individuals. TCRdb's copy holds only in-frame clones and misses some; the assay was immunoSEQ multiplex PCR. The sample includes roughly 700,000 clones, roughly 70% seen only once; the top ten take 1.7%. The sample was memory CD4+ T cells sorted from blood. The receptors stem from a woman between 25 and 40 years old in good health. CDR3s include the opening cysteine and the closing phenylalanine or tryptophan. D genes are given only for firm matches. Clone size, where shown, is once, few, many, or a class for clones that have expanded.

j_gene: TRBJ2-3
d_gene: NA
v_gene: TRBV5-1
abundance: NA
CDR3nt: TGCGCCAGCACCAAAGGGGGGGGGCCCACAGATACGCAGTATTTT
CDR3aa: CASTKGGGPTDTQYF

j_gene: TRBJ2-7
d_gene: NA
v_gene: TRBV27
abundance: NA
CDR3nt: TGTGCCAGCAGCCGAGGGGGCTCCTACGAGCAGTACTTC
CDR3aa: CASSRGGSYEQYF

j_gene: TRBJ2-5
d_gene: NA
v_gene: TRBV28
abundance: many
CDR3nt: TGTGCCAGCAGTTTAACCGTAGCCGAGACCCAGTACTTC
CDR3aa: CASSLTVAETQYF

j_gene: TRBJ2-5
d_gene: NA
v_gene: TRBV5-1
abundance: NA
CDR3nt: TGCGCCAGCAGTTCCACAGGGTCAGTAGGGGAGACCCAGTACTTC
CDR3aa: CASSSTGSVGETQYF

j_gene: TRBJ2-3
d_gene: NA
v_gene: TRBV28
abundance: NA
CDR3nt: TGTGCCAGCAGTTTGGTTAGCCGGAAAACAGATACGCAGTATTTT
CDR3aa: CASSLVSRKTDTQYF

j_gene: TRBJ1-3
d_gene: TRBD1
v_gene: TRBV6-5
abundance: NA
CDR3nt: TGTGCCAGCAGTTCGCGCCTACAGGGGTCTGGAAACACCATATATTTT
CDR3aa: CASSSRLQGSGNTIYF

j_gene: TRBJ2-7
d_gene: NA
v_gene: TRBV5-1
abundance: NA
CDR3nt: TGCGCCAGCAGGGAAATGGGCAGGTACGAGCAGTACTTC
CDR3aa: CASREMGRYEQYF

j_gene: TRBJ2-5
d_gene: NA
v_gene: TRBV5-4
abundance: once
CDR3nt: TGTGCCAGCAGCTTACCAGCGGAACAAGAGACCCAGTACTTC
CDR3aa: CASSLPAEQETQYF

j_gene: TRBJ1-1
d_gene: NA
v_gene: TRBV15
abundance: few
CDR3nt: TGTGCCACCAGCAGAGCCCCCAGGACAGACAACTATGAAGCTTTCTTT
CDR3aa: CATSRAPRTDNYEAFF

j_gene: TRBJ1-2
d_gene: NA
v_gene: TRBV5-1
abundance: NA
CDR3nt: TGCGCCAGCAGCTTGGAGTTACGGGGCTATGGCTACACCTTC
CDR3aa: CASSLELRGYGYTF

j_gene: TRBJ2-1
d_gene: NA
v_gene: TRBV7-8
abundance: few
CDR3nt: TGTGCCAGCAGCTTAGAAGGCCATGAGCAGTTCTTC
CDR3aa: CASSLEGHEQFF

j_gene: TRBJ2-5
d_gene: NA
v_gene: TRBV6-5
abundance: NA
CDR3nt: TGTGCCAGCAGTTACTCCCGGTACGGACTACAAGAGACCCAGTACTTC
CDR3aa: CASSYSRYGLQETQYF

j_gene: TRBJ2-3
d_gene: NA
v_gene: TRBV29-1
abundance: NA
CDR3nt: TGCAGCGCGGGATCTGGGGGGATAGGCACAGATACGCAGTATTTT
CDR3aa: CSAGSGGIGTDTQYF

j_gene: TRBJ1-5
d_gene: NA
v_gene: TRBV5-6
abundance: many
CDR3nt: TGTGCCAGCAGCTTGAGTTCTGGGGGCAATCAGCCCCAGCATTTT
CDR3aa: CASSLSSGGNQPQHF

j_gene: TRBJ2-3
d_gene: TRBD1
v_gene: TRBV11-2
abundance: once
CDR3nt: TGTGCCAGCAGCCTCGGGACAGGGGCTACCACAGATACGCAGTATTTT
CDR3aa: CASSLGTGATTDTQYF

j_gene: TRBJ2-2
d_gene: NA
v_gene: TRBV4-2
abundance: NA
CDR3nt: TGTGCCAGCAGCTTAATGACCGGGGAGCTGTTTTTT
CDR3aa: CASSLMTGELFF

j_gene: TRBJ1-2
d_gene: NA
v_gene: TRBV25-1
abundance: few
CDR3nt: TGTGCCAGCAGTGAAACCGCGGGGGCGGGTAACTATGGCTACACCTTC
CDR3aa: CASSETAGAGNYGYTF